The clone carrying this T cell receptor (beta chain) was seen at least ten times. The antigen remains unidentified. This sample was included in a study of T cells in Graves' hyperthyroidism and ophthalmopathy. Study summary: Peripheral blood sampling occurred at initial diagnosis, before any treatment.

General study results and limits: Most thyroid clonotypes expanded above 0.001 were also detected in blood.

The source material, RNA transcripts, was used to amplify TCR beta CDR3 regions. The HTBI primer set was used in a first-round RT-PCR of the TCR CDR3. TCRdb re-called the multiplex PCR reads through MiXCR, storing one row per CDR3 protein. The data hold hundreds of thousands of distinct CDR3 sequences, with approximately 16% observed a single time. Sequenced: blood. The clonotype originates from a young woman with Graves' hyperthyroidism.

Written as DNA, the CDR3 is TGTGCCAGCAGTTTATGGGATTGGACAAAAAACAATGAGCAGTTCTTC. Translated: CASSLWDWTKNNEQFF. The chain couples TRBV28 to TRBJ2-1; D is perhaps TRBD1 (5 bases). CDR1 MDHEN and CDR2 SYDVKM come from the germline V gene. This CDR3 has 16 amino acids. The V end lost 0 bases, the J end lost 5 bases, and 14 bases lay between the germline ends.